A selection of T cell receptor beta chains follows, all from one sample in a study of response to subunit inactivated influenza vaccine. Via MiXCR, TCRdb re-called the RT-PCR reads, giving one row per CDR3 protein. The sample lists around 850,000 distinct CDR3 sequences; around a sixth were seen once. The specimen comprised PBMCs from blood, sampled roughly 5 days after vaccination. These receptors came from a man in his fifties or sixties who received an inactivated influenza vaccine. CDR3s include the opening cysteine and the closing phenylalanine or tryptophan. Fields, in order: J gene, V gene, clone size, D gene, CDR3 protein, CDR3 DNA. A D gene is named only where the DNA matches it firmly. The size entry is marked missing in some rows and otherwise reads once, few, many or a size class.

j_gene: TRBJ2-3
v_gene: TRBV6-2/TRBV6-3
abundance: -
d_gene: TRBD1
CDR3aa: CASSRPGTADTQYF
CDR3nt: TGTGCCAGCAGCAGACCCGGGACAGCAGATACGCAGTATTTT

j_gene: TRBJ2-3
v_gene: TRBV28
abundance: -
d_gene: TRBD1
CDR3aa: CASSLPGQGVTDTQYF
CDR3nt: TGTGCCAGCAGTTTGCCCGGACAGGGGGTCACAGATACGCAGTATTTT

j_gene: TRBJ2-7
v_gene: TRBV29-1
abundance: many
d_gene: TRBD2
CDR3aa: CSVGTSGTYEQYF
CDR3nt: TGCAGCGTTGGGACTAGCGGAACATACGAGCAGTACTTC

j_gene: TRBJ2-3
v_gene: TRBV7-7
abundance: few
d_gene: -
CDR3aa: CASSLWRTDTQYF
CDR3nt: TGTGCTAGCAGCTTATGGCGCACAGATACGCAGTATTTT

j_gene: TRBJ2-1
v_gene: TRBV20-1
abundance: many
d_gene: -
CDR3aa: CSASRGWNNEQFF
CDR3nt: TGCAGTGCTAGTAGGGGTTGGAACAATGAGCAGTTCTTC

j_gene: TRBJ1-1
v_gene: TRBV4-3
abundance: many
d_gene: -
CDR3aa: CASSQVRGDTEAFF
CDR3nt: TGCGCCAGCAGCCAAGTCCGGGGCGACACTGAAGCTTTCTTT

j_gene: TRBJ2-1
v_gene: TRBV20-1
abundance: -
d_gene: -
CDR3aa: CSASGSPLNEQFF
CDR3nt: TGCAGTGCTAGCGGGAGCCCCCTCAATGAGCAGTTCTTC

j_gene: TRBJ1-3
v_gene: TRBV10-3
abundance: -
d_gene: -
CDR3aa: CAISVGVPSGNTIYF
CDR3nt: TGTGCCATCAGTGTAGGAGTTCCTTCTGGAAACACCATATATTTT

j_gene: TRBJ2-1
v_gene: TRBV5-1
abundance: few
d_gene: TRBD2
CDR3aa: CASSPAGTRGNEQFF
CDR3nt: TGCGCCAGCAGCCCGGCCGGGACTAGAGGCAATGAGCAGTTCTTC

j_gene: TRBJ2-5
v_gene: TRBV4-1
abundance: few
d_gene: -
CDR3aa: CASSLRLGGQTQYF
CDR3nt: TGCGCCAGCAGCCTTCGACTGGGGGGGCAGACCCAGTACTTC

j_gene: TRBJ1-2
v_gene: TRBV7-2
abundance: -
d_gene: -
CDR3aa: CASSLETGPDYGYTF
CDR3nt: TGTGCCAGCAGCTTAGAAACAGGTCCTGACTATGGCTACACCTTC

j_gene: TRBJ2-3
v_gene: TRBV14
abundance: -
d_gene: -
CDR3aa: CASSQPGVGLDTQYF
CDR3nt: TGTGCCAGCAGCCAACCCGGAGTGGGGTTGGATACGCAGTATTTT

j_gene: TRBJ2-1
v_gene: TRBV20-1
abundance: -
d_gene: -
CDR3aa: CSAKGGGHYSSYNEQFF
CDR3nt: TGCAGTGCAAAAGGTGGCGGACATTATAGCTCCTACAATGAGCAGTTCTTC

j_gene: TRBJ2-5
v_gene: TRBV6-1
abundance: few
d_gene: -
CDR3aa: CASSGTMGIETQYF
CDR3nt: TGTGCCAGCAGTGGGACTATGGGTATCGAGACCCAGTACTTC

j_gene: TRBJ1-2
v_gene: TRBV12-3/TRBV12-4
abundance: -
d_gene: -
CDR3aa: CASSQTPNYGYTF
CDR3nt: TGTGCCAGCAGCCAGACACCGAACTATGGCTACACCTTC

j_gene: TRBJ2-7
v_gene: TRBV5-1
abundance: -
d_gene: TRBD2
CDR3aa: CASSFGLAGGRSRGEQYF
CDR3nt: TGCGCCAGCAGCTTTGGTCTAGCGGGGGGGCGTTCCCGTGGCGAGCAGTACTTC

j_gene: TRBJ2-3
v_gene: TRBV6-2/TRBV6-3
abundance: -
d_gene: -
CDR3aa: CATEDDWPTDTQYF
CDR3nt: TGTGCCACCGAAGATGACTGGCCCACAGATACGCAGTATTTT

j_gene: TRBJ2-1
v_gene: TRBV5-6
abundance: -
d_gene: TRBD1
CDR3aa: CASSLAEFWDRRNNEQFF
CDR3nt: TGTGCCAGCAGCTTGGCCGAGTTCTGGGACAGGCGAAACAATGAGCAGTTCTTC

j_gene: TRBJ2-4
v_gene: TRBV20-1
abundance: -
d_gene: -
CDR3aa: CSASSVPEGNPKNIQYF
CDR3nt: TGCAGTGCTAGTTCGGTCCCGGAGGGAAATCCCAAAAACATTCAGTACTTC

j_gene: TRBJ2-1
v_gene: TRBV4-1
abundance: few
d_gene: -
CDR3aa: CASSRTAESDEQFF
CDR3nt: TGCGCCAGCAGCCGTACGGCGGAATCGGATGAGCAGTTCTTC

j_gene: TRBJ2-1
v_gene: TRBV29-1
abundance: many
d_gene: TRBD1
CDR3aa: CSVDGQGEANEQFF
CDR3nt: TGCAGCGTGGACGGACAGGGTGAGGCCAATGAGCAGTTCTTC

j_gene: TRBJ2-1
v_gene: TRBV9
abundance: few
d_gene: TRBD2
CDR3aa: CASSVGASGGFNEQFF
CDR3nt: TGTGCCAGCAGCGTAGGGGCTAGCGGGGGTTTTAATGAGCAGTTCTTC

j_gene: TRBJ2-2
v_gene: TRBV11-2
abundance: -
d_gene: -
CDR3aa: CASSLVYGVNTGELFF
CDR3nt: TGTGCCAGCAGCTTAGTCTACGGGGTTAACACCGGGGAGCTGTTTTTT

j_gene: TRBJ2-3
v_gene: TRBV27
abundance: few
d_gene: -
CDR3aa: CASRVGGPGADTQYF
CDR3nt: TGTGCCAGCAGGGTTGGTGGGCCTGGGGCAGATACGCAGTATTTT

j_gene: TRBJ2-5
v_gene: TRBV12-3/TRBV12-4
abundance: -
d_gene: TRBD2
CDR3aa: CASSLALAGGAETQYF
CDR3nt: TGTGCCAGCAGTTTAGCTCTCGCGGGAGGAGCAGAGACCCAGTACTTC

j_gene: TRBJ2-7
v_gene: TRBV6-2/TRBV6-3
abundance: -
d_gene: TRBD1
CDR3aa: CASSSRDRGSHEQYF
CDR3nt: TGTGCCAGCAGTTCACGGGACAGGGGAAGCCACGAGCAGTACTTC

j_gene: TRBJ2-1
v_gene: TRBV20-1
abundance: -
d_gene: TRBD2
CDR3aa: CSARVFGLAGGEQFF
CDR3nt: TGCAGTGCTAGAGTTTTTGGACTAGCGGGAGGTGAGCAGTTCTTC

j_gene: TRBJ1-1
v_gene: TRBV12-3/TRBV12-4
abundance: -
d_gene: -
CDR3aa: CASAPRQRNTEAFF
CDR3nt: TGTGCCAGCGCTCCGAGACAAAGGAACACTGAAGCTTTCTTT

j_gene: TRBJ2-4
v_gene: TRBV7-9
abundance: -
d_gene: -
CDR3aa: CASGGSAKNIQYF
CDR3nt: TGTGCCAGTGGGGGGTCCGCCAAAAACATTCAGTACTTC

j_gene: TRBJ2-2
v_gene: TRBV29-1
abundance: many
d_gene: -
CDR3aa: CSGGTGNTGELFF
CDR3nt: TGCAGCGGTGGAACGGGGAACACCGGGGAGCTGTTTTTT

j_gene: TRBJ2-7
v_gene: TRBV7-8
abundance: few
d_gene: TRBD1
CDR3aa: CASSLRPGTGSYEQYF
CDR3nt: TGTGCCAGCAGCTTACGTCCCGGGACAGGGTCTTACGAGCAGTACTTC

j_gene: TRBJ2-7
v_gene: TRBV15
abundance: many
d_gene: TRBD2
CDR3aa: CATSRSGTSGYEQYF
CDR3nt: TGTGCCACCAGCAGATCTGGGACTAGTGGGTACGAGCAGTACTTC

j_gene: TRBJ2-5
v_gene: TRBV10-3
abundance: few
d_gene: TRBD2
CDR3aa: CAISLSSGVEETQYF
CDR3nt: TGTGCCATCAGCCTTTCTAGCGGGGTAGAAGAGACCCAGTACTTC

j_gene: TRBJ2-7
v_gene: TRBV5-1
abundance: few
d_gene: -
CDR3aa: CASSEGTGNEQYF
CDR3nt: TGCGCCAGCAGCGAGGGAACGGGTAACGAGCAGTACTTC

j_gene: TRBJ2-2
v_gene: TRBV5-5
abundance: few
d_gene: -
CDR3aa: CASSLEGRPGELFF
CDR3nt: TGTGCCAGCAGCTTGGAGGGGAGACCCGGGGAGCTGTTTTTT

j_gene: TRBJ2-5
v_gene: TRBV6-1
abundance: many
d_gene: TRBD2
CDR3aa: CASSPGLAGIETQYF
CDR3nt: TGTGCCAGCAGTCCCGGACTAGCGGGGATAGAGACCCAGTACTTC

j_gene: TRBJ1-3
v_gene: TRBV9
abundance: few
d_gene: -
CDR3aa: CASSVGGNSGNTIYF
CDR3nt: TGTGCCAGCAGCGTAGGAGGTAACTCTGGAAACACCATATATTTT

j_gene: TRBJ2-5
v_gene: TRBV21-1
abundance: -
d_gene: -
CDR3aa: CASSIGTSGPRTQYF
CDR3nt: TGTGCCAGCAGCATCGGGACTAGCGGGCCCAGGACCCAGTACTTC

j_gene: TRBJ1-2
v_gene: TRBV5-1
abundance: -
d_gene: TRBD1
CDR3aa: CASSLQGVDYGYTF
CDR3nt: TGCGCCAGCAGCCTCCAGGGGGTGGACTATGGCTACACCTTC

j_gene: TRBJ2-3
v_gene: TRBV5-1
abundance: many
d_gene: -
CDR3aa: CASSADRTDTQYF
CDR3nt: TGCGCCAGCAGCGCGGACAGAACAGATACGCAGTATTTT

j_gene: TRBJ2-7
v_gene: TRBV20-1
abundance: many
d_gene: TRBD1
CDR3aa: CSARDMGQGSEQYF
CDR3nt: TGCAGTGCTAGAGATATGGGACAGGGAAGCGAGCAGTACTTC

j_gene: TRBJ2-1
v_gene: TRBV10-3
abundance: once
d_gene: -
CDR3aa: CAISESGSMDEQFF
CDR3nt: TGTGCCATCAGTGAGTCGGGTAGCATGGATGAGCAGTTCTTC

j_gene: TRBJ2-3
v_gene: TRBV7-2
abundance: -
d_gene: TRBD1
CDR3aa: CASSSLTGIYDTQYF
CDR3nt: TGTGCCAGCAGCTCCTTGACAGGGATATACGATACGCAGTATTTT

j_gene: TRBJ1-1
v_gene: TRBV7-2
abundance: few
d_gene: TRBD1
CDR3aa: CASSPGQGPTEAFF
CDR3nt: TGTGCCAGCAGCCCCGGACAGGGCCCCACTGAAGCTTTCTTT

j_gene: TRBJ2-1
v_gene: TRBV3-1
abundance: few
d_gene: -
CDR3aa: CASSQVGGGPSEQFF
CDR3nt: TGTGCCAGCAGCCAAGTTGGGGGGGGGCCTAGTGAGCAGTTCTTC

j_gene: TRBJ2-1
v_gene: TRBV6-2/TRBV6-3
abundance: few
d_gene: TRBD2
CDR3aa: CASRRGLAGDNEQFF
CDR3nt: TGTGCCAGCAGGCGGGGACTAGCGGGAGATAATGAGCAGTTCTTC

j_gene: TRBJ2-7
v_gene: TRBV27
abundance: -
d_gene: TRBD1
CDR3aa: CASSLVTGYEQYF
CDR3nt: TGTGCCAGCAGTTTGGTGACAGGGTACGAGCAGTACTTC

j_gene: TRBJ2-7
v_gene: TRBV27
abundance: -
d_gene: -
CDR3aa: CASRPTRGPTLEYF
CDR3nt: TGTGCCAGCAGACCTACTCGCGGCCCTACTTTGGAGTACTTC

j_gene: TRBJ2-1
v_gene: TRBV12-3/TRBV12-4
abundance: -
d_gene: TRBD2
CDR3aa: CASGSGGYNEQFF
CDR3nt: TGTGCCAGCGGTAGCGGGGGGTACAATGAGCAGTTCTTC

j_gene: TRBJ2-2
v_gene: TRBV5-1
abundance: few
d_gene: -
CDR3aa: CASSLGSANTGELFF
CDR3nt: TGCGCCAGCAGCTTGGGGTCTGCGAACACCGGGGAGCTGTTTTTT

j_gene: TRBJ2-5
v_gene: TRBV12-3/TRBV12-4
abundance: many
d_gene: TRBD2
CDR3aa: CASSWAGGHQQETQYF
CDR3nt: TGTGCCAGCAGTTGGGCGGGAGGGCACCAGCAAGAGACCCAGTACTTC

j_gene: TRBJ1-3
v_gene: TRBV29-1
abundance: -
d_gene: -
CDR3aa: CSVGGGAGNTIYF
CDR3nt: TGCAGCGTTGGGGGTGGCGCTGGAAACACCATATATTTT

j_gene: TRBJ2-3
v_gene: TRBV6-5
abundance: -
d_gene: TRBD2
CDR3aa: CASGTSGNTQYF
CDR3nt: TGTGCCAGCGGGACTAGCGGGAATACGCAGTATTTT

j_gene: TRBJ2-1
v_gene: TRBV7-2
abundance: -
d_gene: TRBD2
CDR3aa: CASSQTSGGREVF
CDR3nt: TGTGCCAGCAGCCAGACTAGCGGGGGGCGAGAGGTCTTC

j_gene: TRBJ1-6
v_gene: TRBV12-3/TRBV12-4
abundance: few
d_gene: TRBD1
CDR3aa: CASRPTSGQGRISPLHF
CDR3nt: TGTGCCAGCAGACCCACTTCGGGACAGGGGCGAATTTCACCCCTCCACTTT

j_gene: TRBJ2-2
v_gene: TRBV20-1
abundance: few
d_gene: TRBD2
CDR3aa: CSATSGRAGELFF
CDR3nt: TGCAGTGCTACTAGCGGGAGGGCCGGGGAGCTGTTTTTT

j_gene: TRBJ2-3
v_gene: TRBV28
abundance: few
d_gene: -
CDR3aa: CASSLLSRDSTDTQYF
CDR3nt: TGTGCCAGCAGTCTTCTGTCCCGGGACTCCACAGATACGCAGTATTTT

j_gene: TRBJ2-7
v_gene: TRBV12-3/TRBV12-4
abundance: -
d_gene: -
CDR3aa: CASSRTGMSYEQYF
CDR3nt: TGTGCCAGCAGTCGGACCGGGATGTCCTACGAGCAGTACTTC

j_gene: TRBJ2-4
v_gene: TRBV28
abundance: few
d_gene: -
CDR3aa: CASSRARGMAKNIQYF
CDR3nt: TGTGCCAGCAGTCGGGCCCGGGGCATGGCCAAAAACATTCAGTACTTC

j_gene: TRBJ1-2
v_gene: TRBV21-1
abundance: many
d_gene: -
CDR3aa: CASSTWTGRTNNYGYTF
CDR3nt: TGTGCCAGCAGCACCTGGACAGGGCGCACAAATAACTATGGCTACACCTTC